Sequencing of this TCR beta chain was carried out in a study of blood T cells in healthy people across ages (dated by TCRdb to between 2014 and 2016). Regarding the research as a whole: Template switching captured roughly one uniquely barcoded TCR beta cDNA molecule per two T cells in model experiments. To track age-related changes in TCR beta repertoire diversity, the study relied on deep sequencing normalized with unique cDNA molecular identifiers. Donors were grouped into four age groups: young (average approximately 16 years), middle-aged (roughly 40), aged (roughly 62) and long-lived (approximately 82). To avoid experimental bias, donors of different ages were randomly spread across the sequencing lanes. The study analyzed two additional independent replicas of 1 million unique cDNA reads from the same blood draw for two donors, one aged 18 to 29 and one aged 80 or older. Study-level results and caveats: Because the CMV infection status of the donors was unknown, age-related changes in expanded clonotypes may potentially have been confounded. Observed TCR beta diversity correlated strongly with the percentage of naive T cells measured by flow cytometry. Estimates of total diversity from one million sequenced T cells were regarded as lower bounds and underestimates. Since profiling was done on bulk unsorted PBMCs, naive and antigen-experienced compartments could not be conclusively compared. Compared with the aged group, more naive CD4+ T cells, fewer expanded clones and increased TCR diversity were shown by the long-lived group, suggesting age selection. Observed TCR beta diversity per million T cells fell roughly linearly with age, and a significant reduction was already apparent by age about 36.

Donors were 35 to 40 systemically healthy Caucasian individuals from Russia aged roughly 6 to 90 years. Approximately 9.3 milliliters of peripheral blood were drawn from each donor into EDTA-treated Vacutainer tubes. Ficoll-Paque density-gradient centrifugation was used to isolate PBMCs, with at least 6.5 million per sample. Trizol reagent was used to extract total RNA from the PBMCs, yielding at least 6 micrograms per sample. For every donor, an aliquot of PBMCs went through flow cytometry to measure the percentages of naive CD45RAhigh/CD27high T cells. This clonotype appeared a single time. The antigen it binds to is not known. No clone much larger than this one lies a single base away; base qualities are absent. Support from one read is weak. The CDR3 numbers 13 residues from cysteine through phenylalanine. Only CDR3 DNA remains: 39 bases, in frame from the first base. Via the germline V gene, CDR1 is SGHTA and CDR2 FQGNSA. V is pared back by 6 bases and J by 4 bases, with 12 bases lying between the germline termini.

The protocol used for the library was 5' RACE. The reads were generated on an Illumina HiSeq 2500. A second roughly 6 to 12 cycle PCR used a sample-barcoded 5' primer and a J-beta primer mix. Each TCR beta cDNA molecule received a unique molecular identifier from a template-switch 5' adaptor carrying 12 random nucleotides. At least 3 million CDR3-containing paired-end reads were obtained from each sample. The Mint cDNA synthesis kit, primed by a TRBC-specific oligonucleotide, was used to synthesize first-strand cDNA from all RNA. Following uracil-DNA glycosylase treatment, a first 18-cycle PCR with universal primers M1SS and BC2_uni_R was performed on all cDNA. In the paper's pipeline: For normalization, 1 million high-quality reads were randomly selected from each sample, with every read carrying a distinct molecular identifier. Instead of being binned into consensus sequences, reads with shared molecular identifiers were discarded. MiTCR, run with a Q25 quality threshold and the strictest error-elimination algorithm, handled CDR3 identification, clonotype clustering and error correction. A nonparametric unseen species model with Euler transformation was used to estimate lower-bound total TCR beta diversity. The public reads were reanalyzed by TCRdb: fastp trimming at Q25, MiXCR alignment, in-frame beta chains only. Each CDR3 protein gets just one entry, which takes the most common genes and DNA from the rows behind it. The V and J calls follow TCRdb's processing rather than the paper's. The sample table contains approximately 800,000 distinct CDR3 sequences; only one count was recorded for 35% to 40% of them. The top ten hold 13% of the sample.

The chain links TRBV7-2 with TRBJ1-2, with the D segment identity uncertain. The specimen sequenced was blood. The origin of this receptor is a young man in good health. The sequence in DNA is TGTGCCAGCAGTGAAGTGGGCTTCTATGGCTACACCTTC. This gives the protein CASSEVGFYGYTF.